This T cell receptor beta chain was obtained from a study of OX40 agonist ivuxolimab in advanced cancers. Across the whole study: All patients had ivuxolimab intravenously every 2 weeks at 0.01 to 10 mg/kg. Participants, 82.7% male, averaged about 56 years of age, ranging from about 20 to 79.

The germline V and J ends were trimmed by 0 bases and 2 bases, with 20 bases remaining between them. Germline V gene sequence: CDR1 SNHLY, CDR2 FYNNEI. The CDR3 has 19 amino acids. Points from the study as a whole: Normalized T-cell clonal expansion was also low in some nonresponders. Among expanded peripheral T cells, antigen specificity went undetermined.

Comment on this clone: Antigen unknown.

Assay used: immunoSEQ multiplex PCR; TCRdb lists only in-frame clones, some missing. The sample lists tens of thousands of clones; 84% were seen once. This specimen consisted of CD4+ or CD8+ T cells sorted from blood, obtained in a trial of the OX40 agonist ivuxolimab. The chain recombines TRBV2 with TRBJ1-5; D unclear. The sequence came from an adult with an advanced solid tumor such as melanoma, head and neck, liver or kidney cancer. CDR3 DNA sequence: TGTGCCAGCAGTGAAGCGGGGAATCTCCAGGCGTTGGGCAATCAGCCCCAGCATTTT. It codes for CASSEAGNLQALGNQPQHF.